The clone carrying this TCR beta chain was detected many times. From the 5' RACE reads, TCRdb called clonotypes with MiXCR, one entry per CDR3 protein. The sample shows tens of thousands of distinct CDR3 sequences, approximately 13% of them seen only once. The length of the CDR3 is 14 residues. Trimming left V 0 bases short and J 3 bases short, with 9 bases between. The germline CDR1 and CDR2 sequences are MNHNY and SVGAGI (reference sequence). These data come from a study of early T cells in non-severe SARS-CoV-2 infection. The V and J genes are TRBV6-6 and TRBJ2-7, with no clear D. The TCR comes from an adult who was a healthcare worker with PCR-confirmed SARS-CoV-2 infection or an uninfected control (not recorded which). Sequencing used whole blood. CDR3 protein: CASSYSGQNYEQYF. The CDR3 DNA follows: TGTGCCAGCAGTTACTCGGGTCAGAACTACGAGCAGTACTTC.